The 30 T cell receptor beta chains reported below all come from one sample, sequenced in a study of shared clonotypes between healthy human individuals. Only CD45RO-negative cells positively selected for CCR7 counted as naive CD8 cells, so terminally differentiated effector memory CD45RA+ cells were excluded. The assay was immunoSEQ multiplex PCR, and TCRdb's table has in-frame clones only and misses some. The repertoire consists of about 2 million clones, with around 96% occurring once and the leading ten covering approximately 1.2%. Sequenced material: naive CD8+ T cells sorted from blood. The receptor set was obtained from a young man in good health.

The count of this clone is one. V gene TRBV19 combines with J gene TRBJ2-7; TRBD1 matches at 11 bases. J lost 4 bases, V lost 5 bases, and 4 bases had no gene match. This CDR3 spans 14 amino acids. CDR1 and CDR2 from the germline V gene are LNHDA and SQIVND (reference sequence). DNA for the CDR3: TGTGCCAGTAGTGGGACAGGGGGAAGTTACGAGCAGTACTTC. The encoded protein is CASSGTGGSYEQYF.

The CDR3: CASSDSDSQETQYF. CDR3 nucleotides: TGTGCCAGCAGTGACTCGGACAGTCAAGAGACCCAGTACTTC. This sequence joins TRBV2 and TRBJ2-5; D perhaps matches TRBD1 (6 bases). This CDR3 is built from 14 residues. In germline, CDR1 is SNHLY, CDR2 FYNNEI. V lost 3 bases, J lost 2 bases, and 10 bases lay in between.

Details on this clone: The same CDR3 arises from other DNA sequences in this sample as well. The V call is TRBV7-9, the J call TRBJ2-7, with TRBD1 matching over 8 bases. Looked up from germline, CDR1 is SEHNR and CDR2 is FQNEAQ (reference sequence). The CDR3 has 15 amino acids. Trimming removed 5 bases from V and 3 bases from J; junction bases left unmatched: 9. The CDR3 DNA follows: TGTGCCAGCAGCCTAGGACAGGGTGCCCTCTACGAGCAGTACTTC. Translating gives CASSLGQGALYEQYF.

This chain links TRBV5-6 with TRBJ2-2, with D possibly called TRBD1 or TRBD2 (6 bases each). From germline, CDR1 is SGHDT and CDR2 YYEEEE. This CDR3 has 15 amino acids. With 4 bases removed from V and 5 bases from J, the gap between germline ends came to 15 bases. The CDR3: CASSHFGGLTGELFF. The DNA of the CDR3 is TGTGCCAGCAGCCACTTTGGGGGGCTTACCGGGGAGCTGTTTTTT.

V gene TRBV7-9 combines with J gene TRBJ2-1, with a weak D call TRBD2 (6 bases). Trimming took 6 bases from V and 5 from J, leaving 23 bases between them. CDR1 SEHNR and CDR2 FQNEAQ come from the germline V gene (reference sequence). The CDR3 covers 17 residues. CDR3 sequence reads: CASREVGRPRENNEQFF. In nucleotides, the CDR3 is TGTGCCAGCAGGGAAGTGGGGCGCCCCCGGGAGAACAATGAGCAGTTCTTC. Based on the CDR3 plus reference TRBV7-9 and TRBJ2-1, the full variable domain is DTGVSQNPRHKITKRGQNVTFRCDPISEHNRLYWYRQTLGQGPEFLTYFQNEAQLEKSRLLSDRFSAERPKGSFSTLEIQRTEQGDSAMYLCASREVGRPRENNEQFFGPGTRLTVL.

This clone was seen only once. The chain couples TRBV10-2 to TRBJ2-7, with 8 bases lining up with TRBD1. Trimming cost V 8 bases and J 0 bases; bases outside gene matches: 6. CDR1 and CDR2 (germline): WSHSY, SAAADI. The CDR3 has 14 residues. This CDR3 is CASPDRESSYEQYF. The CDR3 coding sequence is TGCGCCAGCCCGGACAGGGAGAGCTCCTACGAGCAGTACTTC.

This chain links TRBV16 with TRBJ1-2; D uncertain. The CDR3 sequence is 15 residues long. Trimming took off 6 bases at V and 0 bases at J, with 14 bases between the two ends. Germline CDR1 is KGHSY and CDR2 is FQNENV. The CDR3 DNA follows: TGTGCCAGCAGTGCAACTACAGAGACTAACTATGGCTACACCTTC. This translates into CASSATTETNYGYTF. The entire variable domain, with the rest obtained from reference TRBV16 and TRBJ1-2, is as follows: GEEVAQTPKHLVRGEGQKAKLYCAPIKGHSYVFWYQQVLKNEFKFLISFQNENVFDETGMPKERFSAKCLPNSPCSLEIQATKLEDSAVYFCASSATTETNYGYTFGSGTRLTVV.

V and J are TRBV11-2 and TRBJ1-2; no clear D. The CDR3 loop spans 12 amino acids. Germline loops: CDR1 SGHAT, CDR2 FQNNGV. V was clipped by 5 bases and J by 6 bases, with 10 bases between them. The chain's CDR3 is CASSQTGNGYTF. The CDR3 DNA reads TGTGCCAGCAGCCAGACCGGGAATGGCTACACCTTC.

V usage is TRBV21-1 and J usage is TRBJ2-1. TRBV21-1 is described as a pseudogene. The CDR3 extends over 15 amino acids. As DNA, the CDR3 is TGTGCCAGCAGCAAACGGGGCAGGTCCCACAATGAGCAGTTCTTC. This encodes CASSKRGRSHNEQFF.

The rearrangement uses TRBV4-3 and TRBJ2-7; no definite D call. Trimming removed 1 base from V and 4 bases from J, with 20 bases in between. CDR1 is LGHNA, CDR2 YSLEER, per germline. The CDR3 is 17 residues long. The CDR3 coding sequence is TGCGCCAGCAGCCAAGGGGGTTTAACGGGTTACGGGTACGAGCAGTACTTC. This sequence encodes CASSQGGLTGYGYEQYF.

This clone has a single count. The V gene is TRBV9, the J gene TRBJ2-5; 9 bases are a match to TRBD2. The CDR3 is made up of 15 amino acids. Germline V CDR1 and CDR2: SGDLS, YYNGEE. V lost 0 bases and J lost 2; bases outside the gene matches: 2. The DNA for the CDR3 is TGTGCCAGCAGCGTAGGGACTAGCGAACAAGAGACCCAGTACTTC. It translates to CASSVGTSEQETQYF.

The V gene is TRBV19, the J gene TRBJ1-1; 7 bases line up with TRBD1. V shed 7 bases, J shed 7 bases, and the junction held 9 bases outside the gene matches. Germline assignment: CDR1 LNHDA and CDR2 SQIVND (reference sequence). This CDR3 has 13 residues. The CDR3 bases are TGTGCCAGTACCCCCGGACAGGTAGGTGAAGCTTTCTTT. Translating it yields CASTPGQVGEAFF.

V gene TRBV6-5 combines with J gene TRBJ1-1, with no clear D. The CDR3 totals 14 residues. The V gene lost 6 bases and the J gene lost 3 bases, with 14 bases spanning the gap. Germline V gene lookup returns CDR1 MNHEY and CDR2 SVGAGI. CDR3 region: CASRNEPADTEAFF. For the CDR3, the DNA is TGTGCCAGCAGAAATGAGCCAGCGGACACTGAAGCTTTCTTT.

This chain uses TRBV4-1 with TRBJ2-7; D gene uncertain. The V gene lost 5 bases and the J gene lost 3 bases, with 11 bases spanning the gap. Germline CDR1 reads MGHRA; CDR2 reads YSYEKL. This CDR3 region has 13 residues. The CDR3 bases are TGCGCCAGCAGCTCTCAAGACGGCTACGAGCAGTACTTC. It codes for CASSSQDGYEQYF.

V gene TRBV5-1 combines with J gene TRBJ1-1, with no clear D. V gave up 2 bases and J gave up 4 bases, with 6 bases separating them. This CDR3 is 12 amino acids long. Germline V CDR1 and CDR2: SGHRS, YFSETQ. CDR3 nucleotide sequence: TGCGCCAGCAGCTTTGACGGCACTGAAGCTTTCTTT. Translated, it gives CASSFDGTEAFF.

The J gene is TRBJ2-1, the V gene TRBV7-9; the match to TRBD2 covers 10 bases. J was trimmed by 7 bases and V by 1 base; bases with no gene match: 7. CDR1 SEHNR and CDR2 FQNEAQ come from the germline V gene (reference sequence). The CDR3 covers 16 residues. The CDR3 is CASSLVGTSALNEQFF. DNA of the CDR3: TGTGCCAGCAGCTTAGTGGGGACTAGCGCGCTAAATGAGCAGTTCTTC.

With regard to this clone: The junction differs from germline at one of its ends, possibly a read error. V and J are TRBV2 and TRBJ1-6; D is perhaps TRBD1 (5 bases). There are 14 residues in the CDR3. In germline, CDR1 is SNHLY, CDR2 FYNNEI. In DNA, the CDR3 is TGTGCCAGCACCCCATGGGGGGGTAATTCACCCCTTCACTTT. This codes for CASTPWGGNSPLHF.

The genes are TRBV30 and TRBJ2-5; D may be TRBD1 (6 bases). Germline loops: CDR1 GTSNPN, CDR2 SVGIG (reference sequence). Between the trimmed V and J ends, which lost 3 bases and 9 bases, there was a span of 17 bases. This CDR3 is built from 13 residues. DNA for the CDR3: TGTGCCTGGAGCGCCATGGGGGCAGCGGCCCAGTACTTC. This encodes CAWSAMGAAAQYF.

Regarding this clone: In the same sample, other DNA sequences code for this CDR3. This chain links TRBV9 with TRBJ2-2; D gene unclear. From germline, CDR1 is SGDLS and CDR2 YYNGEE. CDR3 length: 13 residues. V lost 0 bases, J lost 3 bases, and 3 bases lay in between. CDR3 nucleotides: TGTGCCAGCAGCGTAGATCACACCGGGGAGCTGTTTTTT. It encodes CASSVDHTGELFF.

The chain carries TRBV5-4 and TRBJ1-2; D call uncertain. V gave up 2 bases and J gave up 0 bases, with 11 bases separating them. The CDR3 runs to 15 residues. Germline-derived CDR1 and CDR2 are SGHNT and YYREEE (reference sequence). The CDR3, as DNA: TGTGCCAGCAGCTTCGGGATCAGCTCTAACTATGGCTACACCTTC. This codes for CASSFGISSNYGYTF.

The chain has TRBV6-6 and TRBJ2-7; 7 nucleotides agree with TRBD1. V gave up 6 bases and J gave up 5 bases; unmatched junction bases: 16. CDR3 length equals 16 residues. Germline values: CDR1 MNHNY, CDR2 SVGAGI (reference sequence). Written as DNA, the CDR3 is TGTGCCAGCAGCCCAAGCTCGGCTCAGGGGGTAAACGAGCAGTACTTC. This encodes CASSPSSAQGVNEQYF.

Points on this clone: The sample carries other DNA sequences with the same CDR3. The CDR3 spells CASSLIGTEAFF. In nucleotides, the CDR3 is TGTGCCAGCAGCTTGATCGGGACTGAAGCTTTCTTT. V is TRBV5-6 and J is TRBJ1-1; D call uncertain. V was clipped by 1 base and J by 5 bases, with 6 bases between them. Germline V lookup: CDR1 SGHDT, CDR2 YYEEEE. The CDR3 consists of 12 residues.

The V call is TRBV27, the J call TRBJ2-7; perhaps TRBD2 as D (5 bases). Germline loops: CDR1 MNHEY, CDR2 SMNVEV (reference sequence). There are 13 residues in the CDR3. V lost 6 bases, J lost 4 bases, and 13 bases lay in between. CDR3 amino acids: CASSTRSGYEQYF. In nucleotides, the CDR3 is TGTGCCAGCAGCACCCGTTCGGGGTACGAGCAGTACTTC.

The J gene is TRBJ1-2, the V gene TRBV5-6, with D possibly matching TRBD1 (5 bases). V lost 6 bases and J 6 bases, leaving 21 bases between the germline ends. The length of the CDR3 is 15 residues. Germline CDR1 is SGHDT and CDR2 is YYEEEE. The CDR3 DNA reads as TGTGCCAGCATCTTTGACGGGGAGGGGATTGATGGCTACACCTTC. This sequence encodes CASIFDGEGIDGYTF.

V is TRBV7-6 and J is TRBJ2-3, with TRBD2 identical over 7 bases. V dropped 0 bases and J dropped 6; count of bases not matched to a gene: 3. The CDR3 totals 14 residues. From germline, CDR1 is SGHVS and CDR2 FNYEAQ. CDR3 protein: CASSLASRGDTQYF. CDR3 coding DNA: TGTGCCAGCAGCTTAGCTTCGCGGGGGGATACGCAGTATTTT.

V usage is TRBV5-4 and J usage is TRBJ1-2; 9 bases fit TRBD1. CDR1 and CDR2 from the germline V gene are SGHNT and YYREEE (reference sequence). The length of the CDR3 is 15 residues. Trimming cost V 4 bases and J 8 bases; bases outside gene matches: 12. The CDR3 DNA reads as TGTGCCAGCAGCCTGGGACAGGGAGTGTCTGAAGGCTACACCTTC. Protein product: CASSLGQGVSEGYTF.

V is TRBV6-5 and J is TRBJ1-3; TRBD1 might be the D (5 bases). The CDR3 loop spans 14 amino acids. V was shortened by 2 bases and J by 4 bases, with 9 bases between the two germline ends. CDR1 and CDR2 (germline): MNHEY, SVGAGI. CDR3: CASSYDRGGNTIYF. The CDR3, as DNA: TGTGCCAGCAGTTACGACAGAGGAGGAAACACCATATATTTT.

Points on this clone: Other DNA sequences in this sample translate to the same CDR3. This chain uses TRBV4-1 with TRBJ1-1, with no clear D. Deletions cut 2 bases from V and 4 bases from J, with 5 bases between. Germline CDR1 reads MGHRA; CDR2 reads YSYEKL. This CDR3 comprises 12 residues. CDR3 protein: CASSQTGTEAFF. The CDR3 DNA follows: TGCGCCAGCAGCCAAACCGGCACTGAAGCTTTCTTT.

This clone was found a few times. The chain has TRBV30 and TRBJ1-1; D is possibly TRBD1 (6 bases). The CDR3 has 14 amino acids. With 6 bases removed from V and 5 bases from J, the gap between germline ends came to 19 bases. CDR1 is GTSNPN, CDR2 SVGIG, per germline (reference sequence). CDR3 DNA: TGTGCCTGCGCAGCGGGGGGGCATGGGACTGAAGCTTTCTTT. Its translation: CACAAGGHGTEAFF.

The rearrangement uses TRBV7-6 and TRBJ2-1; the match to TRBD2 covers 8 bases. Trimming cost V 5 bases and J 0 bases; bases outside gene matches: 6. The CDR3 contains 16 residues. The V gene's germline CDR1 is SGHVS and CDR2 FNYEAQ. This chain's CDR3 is CASSPLAESSYNEQFF. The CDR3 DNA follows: TGTGCCAGCAGCCCACTAGCGGAGAGCTCCTACAATGAGCAGTTCTTC.